This T cell receptor beta chain was observed in a study of CD4+ T cells in melanoma. The table came from immunoSEQ multiplex PCR; TCRdb's copy has only in-frame clones and leaves some out. The sample contains roughly 110,000 clones, 92% of which appear only once. Looked up from germline, CDR1 is LNHDA and CDR2 is SQIVND (reference sequence). The length of the CDR3 is 15 residues. V was pared by 7 bases and J by 3 bases, with 16 bases between. The chain employs TRBV19 and TRBJ2-1, with a possible D match to TRBD2 (5 bases). The material sequenced was peripheral blood. This TCR was sampled from a human donor with melanoma. In DNA form, the CDR3 reads TGTGCCAGTACCGGGATGGGTAGCCTCTACAATGAGCAGTTCTTC. This codes for CASTGMGSLYNEQFF.